This T cell receptor beta chain comes out of a study of blood T cell repertoires in COVID-19. Study at large: In each case, the material was cDNA or gDNA derived from T cells, B-cell-depleted T cells, or PBMCs.

Original processing notes: Scientists estimated how many nucleated cells there were by amplifying reference gene primers. Only in-frame clones appear in the TCRdb table, and some are missing; sequencing was by immunoSEQ multiplex PCR. The V and J calls and clone size come from that table; D and trimming were worked out from the DNA. The table shows 310,000 or so clones, with approximately 90% occurring only once. CDR3 length: 21 amino acids. Residents of over 20 US areas, aged about 18 to 89 years, made up the participants. The receptor's source is a woman aged 18 to 35 who had recovered from COVID-19. J is TRBJ2-3 and V is TRBV21-1; the table's D gene call, TRBD2, was not cross checked with the DNA. TRBV21-1 is given as a pseudogene. Sequencing was done on a sample of PBMCs or T cells enriched from blood (not recorded which). The chain's CDR3 is CASSRRLAGAHWRHKIDTQYF. In nucleotides, the CDR3 is TGTGCCAGCAGCCGACGACTAGCGGGGGCCCATTGGCGCCACAAAATCGATACGCAGTATTTT.